This T cell receptor (beta chain) was captured by sequencing in a study of blood T cell repertoires in COVID-19 (dated by TCRdb to about 2020). About the investigation overall: Samples covering the acute and convalescent phases of COVID-19 were provided by collaborators in the United States, Italy and Spain. Nearly every sample came with metadata listing a de-identified subject ID, COVID-19 status, age in years and sex. The prospective study material was composed of cDNA or gDNA derived from T cells, B-cell-depleted T cells, or PBMCs. The samples were drawn from the first 160 participants of the ongoing ImmuneRACE study and from 1,254 subjects provided by 6 global collaborators. The dataset comprised deeply sampled blood TCRbeta repertoires from subjects exposed to, actively infected with, or recovered from COVID-19. A freely available public database, intended as a resource for researchers studying the immune response to SARS-CoV-2, is where the repertoires were released. Where HLA class I and class II types were available, the types were taken from metadata supplied by the sample provider, not from assay-based typing.

As for this clone: Its binding antigen is unknown. No quality values exist for individual bases; no much larger clone is one base distant.

Whole blood was collected in K2EDTA tubes by collaborating institutions according to the institutions' own protocols. For TCRbeta analysis, collaborators shipped samples as frozen whole blood, isolated PBMCs, or DNA extracted from either of those sample types. Results the study describes overall, beyond this receptor: Clinical and demographic metadata were provided uncurated, with the amount varying by source and participant.

TCRbeta CDR3 regions were amplified from genomic DNA using the immunoSEQ Assay, a bias-controlled multiplex PCR. The original methods were these. Within the assay, amplification of reference gene primers was used to estimate how many nucleated cells each sample contained. Sequence reads were collapsed and filtered to measure the absolute abundance of every unique TCRbeta CDR3 rearrangement. For each sample, productive Simpson clonality was calculated by taking the square root of Simpson's diversity index across productive rearrangements. Here the immuneACCESS table is served through TCRdb, limited to in-frame sequences with V and J called. Missing clones are a known gap in these copies; in checked studies unresolved V genes cover under half, and the rest lacks a known reason. V, J and clone size reflect that table, while D and trimming were determined from the DNA. Counted in this sample were around 99,000 clones; less than 90% of them appeared once. Around 4.2% of the sample lies in the top ten.

Specimen: peripheral blood. The receptor was derived from a human donor in a cohort sampled during active COVID-19.

The CDR3 reads as follows: CATQNLNRGTEAFF. The DNA sequence follows: TGTGCCACCCAGAACTTAAACAGGGGCACTGAAGCTTTCTTT. The rearranged segments are TRBV10-3 and TRBJ1-1, with 7 middle bases fitting TRBD1. Its CDR3 holds 14 amino acids, cysteine through phenylalanine. Only the CDR3 DNA is retained, 42 bases long and in frame from the first base. V loses 10 bases at its end and J loses 4 bases; junction bases beyond the gene matches: 12. The germline V gene yields ENHRY for CDR1 and SYGVKD for CDR2.